The clone carrying this T cell receptor (beta chain) appeared many times. Antigen specificity is unknown. The germline gene is not matched at one end of the junction; a read error may be the cause. This CDR3 is 13 amino acids long. Germline V gives CDR1 SEHNR, CDR2 FQNEAQ (reference sequence). Using its own MiXCR run on the reads, TCRdb lists one record per CDR3 protein. The data hold approximately 730,000 distinct CDR3 sequences, with around a third observed a single time. These data come from a study of T cell repertoires in cytomegalovirus infection. The starting material was cultured PBMCs, obtained from culture after CMV antigen stimulation. The gene calls are TRBV7-9 and TRBJ1-1; 7 positions match TRBD1. The clonotype comes from a human donor in good health (CMV status not recorded). Some clones in this sample may be carry-over from other donors' samples. The CDR3 DNA is TGTGCCAGCAGCTCGGGCCAGGGGGACGGGGGGATCTTT. It encodes CASSSGQGDGGIF.